This is a list of T cell receptor beta chains from one sample in a study of shared clonotypes between healthy human individuals. This table comes from immunoSEQ multiplex PCR, and its TCRdb copy is limited to in-frame clones, with some not included. The data show over 2,000,000 clones, 80% to 95% seen once. Sequences were obtained from naive CD8+ T cells from PBMCs. The receptors derive from a man between 18 and 35 years old in good health. Some clones in this sample may be carry-over from other donors' samples. Both conserved end residues are part of each CDR3. Each record gives: D gene, V gene, clone size, CDR3 length, J gene, CDR3 DNA, CDR3 protein. A D gene is named only where the DNA matches it firmly. For some rows the clone size is stated as once, few or many, or as a class when expanded; others skip it.

TRBD2	TRBV9	-	16	TRBJ2-2	TGTGCCAGCAGCGCCTCGACTAGCGCAAACACCGGGGAGCTGTTTTTT	CASSASTSANTGELFF
TRBD2	TRBV7-6	-	15	TRBJ2-7	TGTGCCAGCAGCTCGTCGGGACTAGACTACTACGAGCAGTACTTC	CASSSSGLDYYEQYF
-	TRBV7-6	-	11	TRBJ2-2	TGTGCCAGCAGTGGAGGGTGGGAGCTGTTTTTT	CASSGGWELFF
-	TRBV9	-	15	TRBJ2-2	TGTGCCAGCAGCTCTGGAGACTCGAACACCGGGGAGCTGTTTTTT	CASSSGDSNTGELFF
-	TRBV29-1	-	12	TRBJ2-7	TGCAGCGCCAGCGGAGGGAACTACGAGCAGTACTTC	CSASGGNYEQYF
TRBD1	TRBV19	-	15	TRBJ2-2	TGTGCCAGTAGTGCCCACAGGGGTATGGCCGGGGAGCTGTTTTTT	CASSAHRGMAGELFF
-	TRBV2	-	16	TRBJ2-6	TGTGCCAGCAGTGACTCTTGGGGACCTGGGGCCAACGTCCTGACTTTC	CASSDSWGPGANVLTF
-	TRBV4-1	-	15	TRBJ2-1	TGCGCCAGCAGCCAAGATTCAAGCGGCTACAATGAGCAGTTCTTC	CASSQDSSGYNEQFF
-	TRBV28	-	15	TRBJ1-1	TGTGCCAGCAGTTTAGAGGGGCCGGGGAACACTGAAGCTTTCTTT	CASSLEGPGNTEAFF
-	TRBV7-3	-	15	TRBJ2-1	TGTGCCAGCAGCTTAACTACCGGTCCGTTAGATGAGCAGTTCTTC	CASSLTTGPLDEQFF
-	TRBV7-2	-	16	TRBJ1-1	TGTGCCAGCAGCTTATTTCTGGGGTGGGCGAACACTGAAGCTTTCTTT	CASSLFLGWANTEAFF
-	TRBV6-5	few	14	TRBJ1-1	TGTGCCAGCAGCCATGGTGGTTTGAACACTGAAGCTTTCTTT	CASSHGGLNTEAFF
-	TRBV29-1	-	15	TRBJ2-1	TGCAGCGTGGGTACCGGGGAGAGGATCTACAATGAGCAGTTCTTC	CSVGTGERIYNEQFF
TRBD2	TRBV7-9	-	15	TRBJ2-1	TGTGCCAGCAGCTTTGTAGCGGGAGGTTCGGATGAGCAGTTCTTC	CASSFVAGGSDEQFF
TRBD2	TRBV7-2	-	16	TRBJ2-7	TGTGCCAGCAGCCCTGAGCGGACTAGCGGGATCTACGAGCAGTACTTC	CASSPERTSGIYEQYF
-	TRBV6-6	-	14	TRBJ2-7	TGTGCCAGCCGCCAGAGGGCCCCTACCTACGAGCAGTACTTC	CASRQRAPTYEQYF
-	TRBV30	-	15	TRBJ1-3	TGTGCCTGGAGTGTAGGTGGCAGCTCTGGAAACACCATATATTTT	CAWSVGGSSGNTIYF
-	TRBV4-1	-	17	TRBJ2-2	TGCGCCAGCAGCCAAACAAACACCTACCCGAACACCGGGGAGCTGTTTTTT	CASSQTNTYPNTGELFF
-	TRBV4-1	-	15	TRBJ1-1	TGCGCCAGCAGCCCGCGGGGGACCAGGAACACTGAAGCTTTCTTT	CASSPRGTRNTEAFF
TRBD1	TRBV10-3	-	14	TRBJ1-1	TGTGCCATCAGGGAAGGGACAGGGAGAACTGAAGCTTTCTTT	CAIREGTGRTEAFF
-	TRBV2	few	12	TRBJ1-1	TGTGCCAGCAGTGACGCCCGGGTTGAAGCTTTCTTT	CASSDARVEAFF
TRBD1	TRBV27	-	15	TRBJ2-7	TGTGCCAGCAGTCCAACCCCCGGACAGGGGATCGAGCAGTACTTC	CASSPTPGQGIEQYF
TRBD1	TRBV27	-	15	TRBJ1-2	TGTGCCAGCAGTCCTCGGACAGGGGTGAACTATGGCTACACCTTC	CASSPRTGVNYGYTF
-	TRBV4-1	-	14	TRBJ2-3	TGCGCCAGCAGCCAAGGACTATCGCCAGATACGCAGTATTTT	CASSQGLSPDTQYF
TRBD1	TRBV9	-	15	TRBJ1-3	TGTGCCAGCAGCAGCGGACAGGGAGGTGGAAACACCATATATTTT	CASSSGQGGGNTIYF
-	TRBV5-1	-	16	TRBJ2-3	TGCGCCAGCAGCTTACCCTTAGGAGGGGGATTGGATACGCAGTATTTT	CASSLPLGGGLDTQYF
TRBD2	TRBV6-1	-	17	TRBJ2-7	TGTGCCAGCAGTGAAGGGACTTTTAGCGGGAGTATCTACGAGCAGTACTTC	CASSEGTFSGSIYEQYF
-	TRBV9	-	16	TRBJ1-6	TGTGCCAGCAGCGTAGAGGGTACAGCGGATAATTCACCCCTCCACTTT	CASSVEGTADNSPLHF
TRBD2	TRBV27	-	16	TRBJ2-7	TGTGCCAGCAGCTCCCTAGGGTCGAGCGGGAGCTACGAGCAGTACTTC	CASSSLGSSGSYEQYF
-	TRBV7-2	-	13	TRBJ1-2	TGTGCCAGCAGCTTTTTCGGGGGGTATGGCTACACCTTC	CASSFFGGYGYTF
TRBD2	TRBV15	-	15	TRBJ2-7	TGTGCCACCAGCAGATCCTGGGGAGGGACCTACGAGCAGTACTTC	CATSRSWGGTYEQYF
TRBD2	TRBV10-1	-	17	TRBJ2-3	TGCGCCAGCAGTGAGAGCCAATTGCGGGAGTATACAGATACGCAGTATTTT	CASSESQLREYTDTQYF
-	TRBV9	-	15	TRBJ1-1	TGTGCCAGCAGCGGGCAAACAGGGTCGGAGAGTGAAGCTTTCTTT	CASSGQTGSESEAFF
TRBD2	TRBV15	-	15	TRBJ2-1	TGTGCCACCAGCAGAGGGGCTAGCGGCTACAATGAGCAGTTCTTC	CATSRGASGYNEQFF
TRBD1	TRBV9	-	15	TRBJ2-3	TGTGCCAGCAGCGTAGTCGGGCAGGGGGCAGATACGCAGTATTTT	CASSVVGQGADTQYF
TRBD1	TRBV27	-	20	TRBJ2-6	TGTGCCAGCAGTTTTCGGTTTACTAGGACAGGGAAAACTGGGGCCAACGTCCTGACTTTC	CASSFRFTRTGKTGANVLTF
-	TRBV9	-	15	TRBJ1-1	TGTGCCAGCAGCGAGGGGACTGGACGGACAGCTGAAGCTTTCTTT	CASSEGTGRTAEAFF
-	TRBV5-6	-	16	TRBJ1-4	TGTGCCAGCAGCTTTCGAGGAGAGGGCGCTAATGAAAAACTGTTTTTT	CASSFRGEGANEKLFF
TRBD1	TRBV7-9	-	16	TRBJ2-7	TGTGCCAGCAGCCCCAAGGCCGCGGACAGGGCGGCCGAGCAGTACTTC	CASSPKAADRAAEQYF
-	TRBV27	-	15	TRBJ2-3	TGTGCCAGCAGCCCTGACTACTCGGGAGAAGATACGCAGTATTTT	CASSPDYSGEDTQYF
-	TRBV4-2	-	16	TRBJ1-4	TGTGCCAGCAGCCAAGATCCCCCAGCTGCTAATGAAAAACTGTTTTTT	CASSQDPPAANEKLFF
TRBD1	TRBV30	-	15	TRBJ1-2	TGTGCCTGGAGCTGGAGGCAGGGGGCTAACTATGGCTACACCTTC	CAWSWRQGANYGYTF
-	TRBV7-2	-	14	TRBJ1-1	TGTGCCAGCAGCTTAGCAACGGGGTTCACTGAAGCTTTCTTT	CASSLATGFTEAFF